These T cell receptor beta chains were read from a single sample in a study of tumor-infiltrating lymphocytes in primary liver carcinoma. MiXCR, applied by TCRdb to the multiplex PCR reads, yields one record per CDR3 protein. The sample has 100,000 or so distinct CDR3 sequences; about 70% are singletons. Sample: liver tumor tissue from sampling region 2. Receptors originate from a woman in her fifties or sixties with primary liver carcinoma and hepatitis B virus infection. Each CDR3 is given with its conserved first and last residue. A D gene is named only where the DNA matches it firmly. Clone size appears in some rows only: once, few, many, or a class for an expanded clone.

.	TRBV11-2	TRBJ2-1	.	TGTGCCAGCAGCTTAGATGGTAGCTCCTACAGTGAGCAACTCTTC	CASSLDGSSYSEQLF
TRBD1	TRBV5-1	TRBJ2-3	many	TGCGCCAGCAGCCCGGGACAGGGGGCAGTCGAAGGAGATACGCAGTATTTT	CASSPGQGAVEGDTQYF
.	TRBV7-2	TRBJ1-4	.	TGTGCCAGCAGCTTAGGGTCAGGGGAAAATGAAAAACTGCTTTTT	CASSLGSGENEKLLF
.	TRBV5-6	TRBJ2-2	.	TGTGCCAGAAGCTTGTTTGGGAGAGCCACCGGGGAACTATTTTTT	CARSLFGRATGELFF
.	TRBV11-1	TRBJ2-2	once	TGTGCCAGCAACGCTCGGACATTCCTAGTTAACACCGGGGAGCTGTTTTTT	CASNARTFLVNTGELFF
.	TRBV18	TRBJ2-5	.	TGTGCCAGCTCACCACAGTTGTTGGGGGCCGGAGAGACCCAGTACTTC	CASSPQLLGAGETQYF
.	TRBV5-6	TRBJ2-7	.	TGTGTCAGCAGCCGGCCCTTTTCCCGGGATCCCTCCTACGAGCAGTACTTC	CVSSRPFSRDPSYEQYF
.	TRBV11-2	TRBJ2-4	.	TGCGCCGGCAGCTTAGATGGTTGGGGGCACGACATTCAGTACTTC	CAGSLDGWGHDIQYF
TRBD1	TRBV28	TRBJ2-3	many	TGTGCCAGCAGGGACAGGGCTGGCACAGATACGCAGTATTTT	CASRDRAGTDTQYF
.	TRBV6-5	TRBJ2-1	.	TGTGCCAGCAGTTACTCGCCCTCTACTTACTATGAGCAGTTCTTC	CASSYSPSTYYEQFF
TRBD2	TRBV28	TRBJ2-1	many	TGTGCCAGCCCCCCTACGGGCGGGAGGGCCTTTGATTACAATGAGCAGTTCTTC	CASPPTGGRAFDYNEQFF
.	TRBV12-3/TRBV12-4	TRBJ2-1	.	TGTGCCAGCAGTGGGGTTGCCACGGGAAAGGTCTCCAATGAGCAGTTCTTC	CASSGVATGKVSNEQFF
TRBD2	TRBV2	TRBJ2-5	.	TGTGCCAGCAGAGCAGCGGGAGGACGTAGATTAGGAGAGGCCCAGTGCTTC	CASRAAGGRRLGEAQCF
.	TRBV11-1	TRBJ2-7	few	TGTGCCAGCAGCTTAGACCTAACGGGAGTCGAGCAGAACTTC	CASSLDLTGVEQNF
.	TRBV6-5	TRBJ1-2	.	TGTGCCAGCATCCTAGACATGGAAGATGGCTACACCTTC	CASILDMEDGYTF
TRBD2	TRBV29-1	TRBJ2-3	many	TGCAGCGCGAGGGGTAAGGCTAGCGGGAGCACAGATACGCAGTATTTT	CSARGKASGSTDTQYF
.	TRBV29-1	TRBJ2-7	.	TGCAGCGTGGGGGTCACCTGCGAACAGTACTTC	CSVGVTCEQYF
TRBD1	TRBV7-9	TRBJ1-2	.	TGTGCCAGCTGCGTACAGGGGAGGGCAAACTATGGCTACACCTTC	CASCVQGRANYGYTF
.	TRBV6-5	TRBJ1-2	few	TGTCCCAGCAGTTATGGGACGCACGATGGCTACACCTTC	CPSSYGTHDGYTF
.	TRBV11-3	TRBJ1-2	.	TGTGCCAGCAGATCTGGCCTCCGGGGCCAGGTAACTGATGGCTACATCTTC	CASRSGLRGQVTDGYIF
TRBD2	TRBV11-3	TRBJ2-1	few	TGTGCCAGCAGCTCTCGGGGGGTGCGGACCATGAGCAATGAGCAGTTCTTC	CASSSRGVRTMSNEQFF
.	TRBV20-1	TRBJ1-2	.	TGCAGTGCGAGACCCCCGGTAGCCTCTTATAGCTATGGCTACACCTTC	CSARPPVASYSYGYTF
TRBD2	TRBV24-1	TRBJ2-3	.	TGTGCCACCAGTGACCGCCTAGCGGTAGCTGAAGATACGCAGTATTTT	CATSDRLAVAEDTQYF
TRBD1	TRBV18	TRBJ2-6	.	TGTGCCAGCTTCCAGGGGGCCGGGGCCAACGTCCTGACTTTC	CASFQGAGANVLTF